This note documents a single TCR beta chain sequence. In the original analysis: The authors estimated nucleated cell counts from reference gene primer amplification. The table came from immunoSEQ multiplex PCR; TCRdb's copy has only in-frame clones and leaves some out. The V and J calls and clone size are taken from that table; D and trimming were inferred from the DNA. Here the sample spans 400,000 to 450,000 clones, 70% to 90% being singletons. This specimen belongs to a study of blood T cell repertoires in COVID-19. Sequenced material: peripheral blood. The source of this sequence is a man younger than 30 with COVID-19, enrolled during active disease.

The CDR3 region is CASSAQGGSGNSPLHF. For the CDR3, the DNA is TGTGCCAGCAGTGCACAGGGGGGAAGTGGGAATTCACCCCTCCACTTT. The chain has TRBV2 and TRBJ1-6, with 8 bases matching TRBD1. With 4 bases clipped from V and 7 bases from J, the junction kept 9 bases outside the gene matches. The V gene's germline CDR1 is SNHLY and CDR2 FYNNEI. The CDR3 extends over 16 amino acids.